These T cell receptor beta chains were read from a single sample in a study of blood T cell repertoires in COVID-19. Sequencing was performed with immunoSEQ multiplex PCR; in TCRdb, only in-frame clones are kept and a portion is missing. Of around 170,000 clones listed, about 87% are singletons. Sequenced sample: peripheral blood. These receptors were taken from a man in his fifties or sixties with COVID-19, enrolled during active disease. Each CDR3 is given with its conserved first and last residue. The D gene is left open where the match is weak. Clone sizes are given selectively: once, few, many, or a class where the clone is expanded.

v_gene	j_gene	abundance	d_gene	CDR3aa	CDR3nt
TRBV7-2	TRBJ1-2	.	.	CASSLEGLLGYTF	TGTGCCAGCAGCTTAGAGGGGCTTCTTGGCTACACCTTC
TRBV15	TRBJ2-5	once	.	CATSRVPRASQETQYF	TGTGCCACCAGCAGAGTTCCGCGGGCCTCCCAAGAGACCCAGTACTTC
TRBV28	TRBJ2-7	.	TRBD2	CASSPTSGGLSYEQYF	TGTGCCAGCAGTCCCACTAGCGGGGGTCTCTCCTACGAGCAGTACTTC
TRBV19	TRBJ2-7	.	TRBD2	CASSRGLAGVNEQYF	TGTGCCAGTAGTAGGGGACTAGCGGGAGTGAATGAGCAGTACTTC
TRBV13	TRBJ2-2	.	TRBD2	CASASLGLALNTGELFF	TGTGCCAGCGCCTCATTAGGACTAGCGCTTAACACCGGGGAGCTGTTTTTT
TRBV28	TRBJ2-5	few	.	CASKMGGAGETQYF	TGTGCCAGCAAAATGGGGGGGGCTGGGGAGACCCAGTACTTC
TRBV10-3	TRBJ2-3	.	TRBD2	CAISGFAGDSTDTQYF	TGTGCCATCAGTGGGTTCGCGGGGGACTCCACAGATACGCAGTATTTT
TRBV19	TRBJ2-5	.	.	CASSIDFGTLQETQYF	TGTGCCAGTAGTATAGATTTTGGTACCCTCCAGGAGACCCAGTACTTC
TRBV11-3	TRBJ2-7	.	TRBD1	CASSLPGQGAHEQYF	TGTGCCAGCAGCTTACCGGGACAGGGGGCCCACGAGCAGTACTTC
TRBV9	TRBJ1-2	.	.	CASSEGPGDGYTF	TGTGCCAGCAGCGAAGGCCCCGGGGATGGCTACACCTTC
TRBV7-9	TRBJ1-1	.	.	CASSSPAEAFF	TGTGCCAGCAGCTCCCCAGCTGAAGCTTTCTTT
TRBV15	TRBJ1-2	few	.	CATSRRALTGPARHGYTF	TGTGCCACCAGCAGACGAGCCCTAACAGGGCCCGCTCGCCATGGCTACACCTTC
TRBV19	TRBJ1-1	.	.	CASSPQGRDTEAFF	TGTGCCAGTAGCCCTCAGGGGAGGGACACTGAAGCTTTCTTT
TRBV18	TRBJ2-1	.	.	CASSEGAPGEQFF	TGTGCCAGCTCGGAGGGGGCGCCTGGAGAGCAGTTCTTC
TRBV11-2	TRBJ1-2	.	TRBD1	CASSPRTGGGYTF	TGTGCCAGCAGCCCCCGGACAGGGGGTGGCTACACCTTC
TRBV11-2	TRBJ2-1	.	.	CASSPGVGQFF	TGTGCCAGCAGCCCGGGGGTAGGGCAATTCTTC
TRBV5-1	TRBJ2-1	.	.	CASKSDSYNEQFF	TGCGCCAGTAAGAGCGACTCCTACAATGAGCAGTTCTTC
TRBV19	TRBJ1-6	.	TRBD1	CASRKSGTAYNSPLHF	TGTGCCAGTAGGAAATCTGGGACAGCCTATAATTCACCCCTCCACTTT
TRBV28	TRBJ1-6	.	TRBD1	CASSSQRTGGPLHF	TGTGCCAGCAGTTCGCAGCGGACAGGGGGACCCCTCCACTTT
TRBV7-2	TRBJ2-2	.	.	CASSLDFGAVNTGELFF	TGTGCCAGCAGCTTAGATTTTGGGGCAGTGAACACCGGGGAGCTGTTTTTT
TRBV6-5	TRBJ2-7	.	TRBD2	CASTPSGGARGEQYF	TGTGCCAGCACCCCTAGCGGGGGGGCTAGGGGCGAGCAGTACTTC
TRBV6-5	TRBJ1-2	.	.	CASSYSTSRKGYTF	TGTGCCAGCAGTTACTCGACAAGCCGGAAAGGCTACACCTTC
TRBV27	TRBJ2-7	.	.	CASSLSGRSYEQYF	TGTGCCAGCAGTTTATCTGGCAGGTCCTACGAGCAGTACTTC
TRBV3-1/TRBV3-2	TRBJ1-4	.	.	CASSRGQLNEKLFF	TGTGCCAGCAGCCGAGGACAGTTGAATGAAAAACTGTTTTTT
TRBV7-7	TRBJ2-1	.	.	CASSPGGSYNEQFF	TGTGCTAGCAGCCCCGGCGGGTCCTACAATGAGCAGTTCTTC
TRBV6-5	TRBJ1-2	.	.	CASSSRTVPNYGYTF	TGTGCCAGCAGTTCCAGGACAGTCCCTAACTATGGCTACACCTTC
TRBV6-5	TRBJ2-1	.	TRBD1	CASSYSGTGSYNEQFF	TGTGCCAGCAGTTACTCTGGGACAGGCTCCTACAATGAGCAGTTCTTC
TRBV6-5	TRBJ1-1	.	.	CASSYSVRGTEAFF	TGTGCCAGCAGTTACTCGGTTAGGGGCACTGAAGCTTTCTTT